The text below deals with one T cell receptor beta chain. What this receptor recognizes is not known. One junction end disagrees with the germline gene, perhaps due to a read error. Explained via the paper, the treatment or condition label denotes: allogeneic hematopoietic cell transplantation with graft depleted of TCRalphabeta T cells and CD19 B cells. The children who served as transplant recipients had been given grafts of TCRalphabeta/CD19-depleted allogeneic hematopoietic cells. The protocol used for the library was PCR. Sequencing relied on an Illumina HiSeq 2500. Molecular barcoding was employed in the preparation of TCR libraries, with unique molecular identifiers being used to normalize TCRbeta repertoire quantification. The raw public reads went through TCRdb reprocessing: fastp at Q25, MiXCR clone calling, in-frame beta chains kept. Each entry is one CDR3 protein sequence, shown with its most common DNA and genes. Across this sample there are approximately 99,000 distinct CDR3 sequences, with about 6% seen only once. Roughly 25% of the sample rests with the top ten.

The source of the sample is a study of T-cell reconstitution after alpha-beta-depleted transplantation in children (dated by TCRdb to about 2016). Background for the entire study: Using TCR repertoire profiling, the study quantitatively followed how T-cell immune reconstitution unfolded in children after TCRalphabeta/CD19-depleted allogeneic hematopoietic cell transplantation.

Summary of the overall study and its limitations: The apparently early recovery of alphabetaT-cell counts about two months after transplant reportedly depended on only several hundred rapidly expanded clones that came from non-depleted graft cells. The frequencies of hyperexpanded clones fell over the following months, and after one year, T-cell counts and TCRbeta diversity were mostly attributed to newly produced T cells. In some patients, the high TCRbeta diversity seen at day 60 was put down to recipient T cells and intrathymic progenitors that had survived conditioning.

The sequences come from PBMCs, mostly from graft donor cells, collected 360 days after TCRalphabeta/CD19-depleted stem cell transplant. The receptor comes from a male patient aged 2-10 years who had a stem cell transplant for acute lymphoblastic leukemia, so the T cells may come from the graft donor.

The DNA reads TGTGCTAGCAGCTTAGTTCCTAGCGGGAGGGAGGGTGATGAGCAGTTCTTC. Its coded protein is CASSLVPSGREGDEQFF. In this chain, TRBV7-7 is recombined with TRBJ2-1; TRBD2 matches 12 bases in the middle. Via the germline V gene (reference sequence), CDR1 is SSHAT and CDR2 FNYEAQ. The CDR3 covers 17 residues, taking in both the cysteine and the phenylalanine. Only the CDR3 DNA stays, 51 bases, in frame from base 1.